A selection of T cell receptor beta chains follows, all from one sample in a study of blood T cells in healthy people across ages. TCRdb recomputed calls from the 5' RACE reads with MiXCR, one row per CDR3 protein. The sample has fewer than 600,000 distinct CDR3 sequences, 27% seen once. In addition, the sample was reused for a study of T cells of mothers and their children.

Sequenced: blood. The receptor set was obtained from a boy aged 2-9 years in good health. Each CDR3 is given with its conserved first and last residue. A D gene is named only where the DNA matches it firmly. A row's size may be missing; if present it is once, few, many or a size class.

V,J,D,size,CDR3,DNA
TRBV12-3/TRBV12-4,TRBJ2-1,TRBD1,many,CASSLTPLGGEQFF,TGTGCCAGCAGTTTAACCCCGCTAGGGGGCGAGCAGTTCTTC
TRBV28,TRBJ1-6,TRBD1,few,CASSFQGARIGSPLHF,TGTGCCAGCAGTTTTCAGGGGGCAAGGATAGGCTCACCCCTCCACTTT
TRBV5-5,TRBJ2-7,-,-,CASSWGDYEQYF,TGTGCCAGCAGTTGGGGCGACTACGAGCAGTACTTC
TRBV28,TRBJ2-7,TRBD1,-,CGAALQGSYEQYF,TGTGGGGCCGCGCTACAGGGGTCCTACGAGCAGTACTTC
TRBV12-3/TRBV12-4,TRBJ1-1,-,-,CASSAYMNTEAFF,TGTGCCAGCAGTGCATATATGAACACTGAAGCTTTCTTT
TRBV29-1,TRBJ2-3,-,few,CSVAHLMTLDTQYF,TGCAGCGTTGCCCACTTGATGACGCTAGATACGCAGTATTTT
TRBV12-3/TRBV12-4,TRBJ2-5,-,few,CASSGLLSETQYF,TGTGCCAGCAGTGGCCTCCTTAGCGAGACCCAGTACTTC
TRBV12-3/TRBV12-4,TRBJ2-7,-,few,CASSFPGIYEQYF,TGTGCCAGCAGTTTTCCTGGGATCTACGAGCAGTACTTC
TRBV12-3/TRBV12-4,TRBJ1-1,-,once,CASSFTTDSEAFF,TGTGCCAGCAGTTTCACTACCGACAGTGAAGCTTTCTTT
TRBV3-1,TRBJ2-2,TRBD2,few,CASTSKPFPQRETLRGAVF,TGTGCCAGCACCTCAAAACCTTTTCCACAGCGGGAGACCCTCCGGGGAGCTGTTTTT
TRBV10-2,TRBJ2-3,-,-,CASSDWRASTDTQYF,TGCGCCAGCAGTGATTGGCGTGCTAGCACAGATACGCAGTATTTT
TRBV27,TRBJ2-1,-,-,CASSAIYNEQFF,TGTGCCAGCAGTGCAATTTACAATGAGCAGTTCTTC
TRBV10-3,TRBJ1-6,-,few,CAISESDRMINSPLHF,TGTGCCATCAGTGAGTCAGACAGAATGATTAATTCACCCCTCCACTTT
TRBV4-2,TRBJ2-1,-,few,CASSQGENEQFF,TGTGCCAGCAGCCAAGGGGAGAATGAGCAGTTCTTC
TRBV3-1,TRBJ1-1,-,-,CASSQGGQNTEAFF,TGTGCCAGCAGCCAAGGAGGGCAGAACACTGAAGCTTTCTTT
TRBV7-2,TRBJ2-7,TRBD2,-,CAGSLGGRAGDEQYF,TGTGCCGGCAGCTTAGGCGGGAGGGCCGGGGACGAGCAGTACTTC
TRBV5-5,TRBJ2-1,-,-,CASSPGSPSSYNEQFF,TGTGCCAGCAGCCCTGGGAGCCCCAGCTCCTACAATGAGCAGTTCTTC
TRBV28,TRBJ2-7,TRBD2,few,CASSFSGTTFLAEQYF,TGTGCCAGCAGTTTTTCCGGGACTACCTTTCTCGCCGAGCAGTACTTC
TRBV19,TRBJ1-5,-,-,CASTPSPGYQPQHF,TGTGCCAGTACCCCATCCCCAGGTTATCAGCCCCAGCATTTT
TRBV12-3/TRBV12-4,TRBJ2-7,TRBD1,-,CASSQTGVTYEQYF,TGTGCCAGCAGTCAAACAGGGGTAACCTACGAGCAGTACTTC
TRBV4-3,TRBJ1-5,-,-,CASNQTYRAGQPQHF,TGCGCCAGCAACCAAACCTACAGGGCAGGTCAGCCCCAGCATTTT
TRBV12-5,TRBJ2-3,TRBD2,-,CASGPGLAGATDTQYF,TGTGCTAGTGGTCCCGGACTAGCGGGGGCCACAGATACGCAGTATTTT
TRBV2,TRBJ2-3,-,-,CASKPGVSDTQYF,TGTGCCAGCAAACCAGGGGTTTCAGATACGCAGTATTTT
TRBV18,TRBJ1-5,-,few,CASSIQINQPQHF,TGTGCCAGCTCAATCCAGATCAATCAGCCCCAGCATTTT
TRBV27,TRBJ1-5,-,few,CASSLGGFRYSNQPQHF,TGTGCCAGCAGTTTGGGAGGCTTTCGATATAGCAATCAGCCCCAGCATTTT
TRBV7-2,TRBJ2-7,-,few,CASSLVMRPSYEQYF,TGTGCCAGCAGCTTAGTAATGCGTCCGAGCTACGAGCAGTACTTC
TRBV29-1,TRBJ2-5,TRBD1,-,CSVPIGQGAFEETQYF,TGCAGCGTCCCCATAGGGCAGGGGGCTTTCGAAGAGACCCAGTACTTC
TRBV10-3,TRBJ2-7,TRBD2,many,CAISPGLVRTEQYF,TGTGCCATCAGCCCGGGACTAGTCCGAACCGAGCAGTACTTC
TRBV10-3,TRBJ2-4,-,-,CATQPDRLAKNIQYF,TGTGCCACGCAACCGGACCGATTAGCCAAAAACATTCAGTACTTC
TRBV6-2/TRBV6-3,TRBJ2-2,-,-,CASKGHGRTGELFF,TGTGCCAGCAAGGGGCACGGCCGCACCGGGGAGCTGTTTTTT
TRBV27,TRBJ1-1,-,few,CASSLSGQMNTEAFF,TGTGCCAGCAGTTTATCAGGACAGATGAACACTGAAGCTTTCTTT
TRBV6-5,TRBJ2-3,-,few,CASSYHGTDTQYF,TGTGCCAGCAGTTACCATGGCACAGATACGCAGTATTTT
TRBV6-5,TRBJ2-4,-,-,CASSYGGNGAKNIQYF,TGTGCCAGCAGTTACGGGGGGAATGGGGCCAAAAACATTCAGTACTTC
TRBV10-3,TRBJ1-2,-,once,CAIRPEDAYGYTF,TGTGCCATCAGGCCGGAGGATGCCTATGGCTACACCTTC
TRBV5-1,TRBJ2-5,-,few,CASSLVVHGGLVEQYF,TGCGCCAGCAGCTTGGTAGTCCATGGGGGCTTGGTGGAGCAGTACTTC
TRBV7-2,TRBJ2-5,-,many,CASSLVDSAYGETQYF,TGTGCCAGCAGCTTAGTTGATAGTGCGTATGGAGAGACCCAGTACTTC
TRBV7-2,TRBJ2-4,-,-,CASSLEGGGLSLAKNIQYF,TGTGCCAGCAGCTTAGAGGGGGGGGGCCTCTCCTTAGCCAAAAACATTCAGTACTTC
TRBV10-3,TRBJ1-5,-,few,CAISGGETEQPQHF,TGTGCCATCAGTGGAGGAGAGACAGAGCAGCCCCAGCATTTT
TRBV12-3/TRBV12-4,TRBJ2-7,-,few,CASSWWLDSYEQYF,TGTGCCAGCAGTTGGTGGTTGGACAGCTACGAGCAGTACTTC
TRBV6-6,TRBJ2-5,-,few,CASSYSSARVQETQYF,TGTGCCAGCAGTTACTCGTCTGCCCGAGTCCAAGAGACCCAGTACTTC
TRBV6-6,TRBJ2-5,TRBD1,-,CASNLGQEVTQYF,TGTGCCAGCAACCTGGGACAGGAGGTGACCCAGTACTTC
TRBV4-3,TRBJ1-1,-,-,CASSQDRVNTEAFF,TGCGCCAGCAGCCAAGATCGTGTGAACACTGAAGCTTTCTTT